The 18 T cell receptor beta chains reported below all come from one sample, sequenced in a study of blood T cell repertoires in COVID-19. Profiling relied on immunoSEQ multiplex PCR, and the TCRdb table lists in-frame clones only, not all of them. The table shows around 250,000 clones, with under 90% occurring only once. Sequences were obtained from PBMCs or T cells enriched from blood (not recorded which). The receptors shown here come from a man younger than 40 with acute COVID-19.

The V call is TRBV27, the J call TRBJ1-6; D unclear. Trimming took 8 bases from V and 0 from J, leaving 11 bases between them. Germline V lookup: CDR1 MNHEY, CDR2 SMNVEV (reference sequence). The CDR3 runs to 15 residues. CDR3 nucleotide sequence: TGTGCCAGCGCCGCAGGCAGCTCCTATAATTCACCCCTCCACTTT. Encoded protein: CASAAGSSYNSPLHF.

The chain employs TRBV19 and TRBJ1-2; 8 bases fit TRBD1. J gave up 2 bases and V 6 bases, and 8 bases lay outside the gene matches. Germline CDR1 LNHDA, CDR2 SQIVND (reference sequence). The CDR3 contains 15 residues. CDR3 bases: TGTGCCAGTAGAGACTCGGCAGGGGGCAACTATGGCTACACCTTC. Its protein is CASRDSAGGNYGYTF.

This clone was seen a handful of times. This chain uses TRBV4-1 with TRBJ2-2; 8 bases line up with TRBD1. The CDR3 is 15 amino acids. The V segment lost 6 bases and the J segment 0 bases; nucleotides outside the gene matches: 3. Per germline, CDR1 MGHRA and CDR2 YSYEKL. The CDR3 reads CASRKGQANTGELFF. The CDR3 DNA follows: TGCGCCAGCAGAAAGGGACAGGCGAACACCGGGGAGCTGTTTTTT.

The V call is TRBV5-5, the J call TRBJ2-7, with TRBD2 identical over 7 bases. Germline V lookup: CDR1 SGHKS, CDR2 YYEKEE (reference sequence). Trimming took 0 bases from V and 3 from J; bases not matched to a gene: 3. CDR3 length equals 14 residues. Here the CDR3 DNA reads TGTGCCAGCAGCTTGGCTACGGGAGGCTACGAGCAGTACGTC. Amino acids: CASSLATGGYEQYV.

This clone was detected once. V is TRBV7-2 and J is TRBJ2-3; a weak D match, TRBD2 (6 bases). Trimming removed 2 bases from V and 0 bases from J, with 6 bases in between. CDR1 is SGHTA and CDR2 is FQGNSA in the germline V gene. The CDR3 spans 14 residues. The DNA for the CDR3 is TGTGCCAGCAGCTTACGGGGGAGCACAGATACGCAGTATTTT. Encoded protein: CASSLRGSTDTQYF.

This chain joins TRBV6-4 and TRBJ1-2; the D is unclear. Trimming left V 0 bases short and J 10 bases short, with 6 bases between. Germline V gene sequence: CDR1 MRHNA, CDR2 SNTAGT. The CDR3 is 11 amino acids. The CDR3: CASSDSGLYTF. In DNA form, the CDR3 reads TGTGCCAGCAGTGACTCTGGCCTCTACACCTTC.

The CDR3 sequence: CASSLVQGGGTQYF. CDR3 nucleotide sequence: TGCGCCAGCAGCTTGGTTCAGGGAGGGGGTACGCAGTATTTT. The chain uses TRBV5-1 and TRBJ2-3; tentatively, D is TRBD2 (7 bases). The CDR3 runs to 14 residues. V lost 0 bases to trimming and J lost 8 bases, with 13 bases between them. The V gene's germline CDR1 is SGHRS and CDR2 YFSETQ.

The CDR3 loop reads CASSQGTGGAYGYTF. The CDR3 bases are TGTGCCAGCAGCCAAGGGACAGGGGGTGCCTATGGCTACACCTTC. The chain links TRBV3-1 (or the pseudogene TRBV3-2) to TRBJ1-2, with 10 bases that match TRBD1. Germline CDR1 and CDR2: LGHDT and YNNKEL (reference sequence). CDR3 size: 15 residues. The ends lost 1 base at V and 4 bases at J; junction bases unmatched: 3.

CDR3 sequence reads: CASSLQGYGYTF. The CDR3 DNA sequence: TGTGCCAGCAGCTTACAGGGCTATGGCTACACCTTC. V is TRBV11-2 and J is TRBJ1-2; a possible D gene is TRBD1 (5 bases). V lost 2 bases, J lost 4 bases, and 5 bases lay in between. The CDR3 consists of 12 residues. Germline lookup yields CDR1 SGHAT and CDR2 FQNNGV.

The chain links TRBV4-1 to TRBJ2-1; 9 bases are shared with TRBD2. After removal of 7 bases from V and 8 bases from J, the junction contained 12 bases not matched to a gene. The CDR3 sequence is 15 residues long. Per the germline V gene, CDR1 is MGHRA and CDR2 is YSYEKL. The CDR3 here is CASNPRASGNDEQFF. DNA of the CDR3: TGCGCCAGCAACCCGCGGGCTAGCGGGAACGATGAGCAGTTCTTC.

The rearrangement links TRBV24-1 to TRBJ1-2; the D gene is possibly TRBD1 (5 bases). From germline, CDR1 is KGHDR and CDR2 SFDVKD. V shed 3 bases and J shed 6 bases, with 10 bases lying between them. The CDR3 runs 13 residues. The CDR3 reads CATSDGGVDGYTF. In DNA form, the CDR3 reads TGTGCCACCAGTGATGGAGGGGTTGATGGCTACACCTTC.

In its sample, this clone was seen once. V and J are TRBV7-9 and TRBJ1-2, with D uncertain. Deletions cut 7 bases from V and 6 bases from J, with 15 bases between. CDR1 SEHNR and CDR2 FQNEAQ come from the germline V gene (reference sequence). This CDR3 is built from 13 residues. DNA of the CDR3: TGTGCCAGCATCCCGGTCCCCGGAGATGGCTACACCTTC. Its translation is CASIPVPGDGYTF.

This rearrangement joins TRBV5-1 to TRBJ2-7; 13 nucleotides align to TRBD2. Germline V gene data show CDR1 as SGHRS and CDR2 as YFSETQ. V gave up 0 bases and J gave up 5 bases; unmatched junction bases: 2. The CDR3 consists of 15 residues. The CDR3 reads CASSLGGTSGDEQYV. CDR3 DNA sequence: TGCGCCAGCAGCTTGGGGGGGACTAGCGGGGACGAGCAGTACGTC.

This chain connects TRBV27 to TRBJ2-3, with TRBD1 as a possible D gene (6 bases). Trimming pared 4 bases from V and 3 bases from J, leaving 17 bases between. The CDR3 is 16 amino acids. CDR1 and CDR2 (germline): MNHEY, SMNVEV (reference sequence). The CDR3 nucleotides are TGTGCCAGCAGTTATAACGGCCCCAGGGGTACAGATACGCAGTATTTT. Its translation is CASSYNGPRGTDTQYF.

The chain has TRBV20-1 and TRBJ2-5; no definite D call. The CDR3 covers 12 residues. Germline CDR1 reads DFQATT; CDR2 reads SNEGSKA (reference sequence). V was clipped by 3 bases and J by 5 bases, with 10 bases between them. The CDR3 nucleotides read TGCAGTGCTAGTGGCGAGTCGGAGACCCAGTACTTC. Amino acid sequence: CSASGESETQYF.

Of note for this clone: Germline is not matched at one junction end, which may reflect a read error. The genes are TRBV5-1 and TRBJ2-1, with 15 bases aligning to TRBD2. Per germline, CDR1 SGHRS and CDR2 YFSETQ. This CDR3 is 20 amino acids long. CDR3 in amino acids: CASSHVKGLAGGGLGNEQFF. In DNA form, the CDR3 reads TGTGCCAGCAGCCACGTAAAGGGACTAGCGGGAGGAGGTCTGGGGAATGAGCAGTTCTTC.

V is TRBV7-6 and J is TRBJ1-1; the D gene is possibly TRBD1 (6 bases). Germline CDR1 SGHVS, CDR2 FNYEAQ. V was pared by 5 bases and J by 6 bases, with 13 bases between. The CDR3 has 13 amino acids. The CDR3 protein is CASSRQGLPEAFF. The CDR3 DNA is TGTGCCAGCAGCCGCCAGGGGCTCCCTGAAGCTTTCTTT.

The V call is TRBV18, the J call TRBJ1-3, with D uncertain. The CDR3 is 16 amino acids. The germline V and J ends were trimmed by 3 bases and 1 base, with 13 bases remaining between them. Germline lookup yields CDR1 KGHSH and CDR2 LQKENI. Here the CDR3 reads CASSPWRADSGNTIYF. CDR3 nucleotides: TGTGCCAGCTCACCTTGGAGGGCGGATTCTGGAAACACCATATATTTT. Full variable domain (rest looked up from reference TRBV18 and TRBJ1-3): NAGVMQNPRHLVRRRGQEARLRCSPMKGHSHVYWYRQLPEEGLKFMVYLQKENIIDESGMPKERFSAEFPKEGPSILRIQQVVRGDSAAYFCASSPWRADSGNTIYFGEGSWLTVV.